What follows is one TCR beta chain and its context. Per the authors' pipeline: Reference gene primers were amplified, and this amplification served to estimate nucleated cell counts. Produced via immunoSEQ multiplex PCR; TCRdb's table is partial and in-frame only. That table is the source of V, J and clone size, and D and trimming were worked out from the DNA. Of under 150,000 clones listed, 81% are singletons. These data belong to a study of blood T cell repertoires in COVID-19. For the study at large: T cells, B-cell-depleted T cells, or PBMCs provided the cDNA or gDNA that served as material.

The CDR3 consists of 14 residues. Germline loops: CDR1 LGHNA, CDR2 YSLEER. V was pared by 4 bases and J by 6 bases, with 2 bases of the junction left unmatched. Sample: peripheral blood. The receptor was isolated from a woman aged 55-69 years with active or convalescent COVID-19. This chain links TRBV4-3 with TRBJ1-4, with 10 bases identical to TRBD1. DNA of the CDR3: TGCGCCAGCAGCCGGGGGACAGGGGATGAAAAACTGTTTTTT. This translates into CASSRGTGDEKLFF.